Below, 29 T cell receptor beta chains from the same sample are listed, as sequenced in a study of cytomegalovirus exposure and HLA in healthy donors. The PCR ran on 60 Vbeta and 13 Jbeta primers. TCRdb's copy holds only in-frame clones and misses some; the assay was immunoSEQ multiplex PCR. This sample yields around 130,000 clones, of which just under 75% are seen a single time; around 7% belongs to the top ten. The sequenced sample consisted of PBMCs. These TCRs come from a middle-aged man in good health and CMV-seropositive.

The chain combines TRBV7-6 with TRBJ2-2; possibly TRBD1 for D (6 bases). The V and J ends lost 3 bases and 1 base respectively, with 9 bases between them. The CDR3 sequence is 15 residues long. Germline CDR1 and CDR2: SGHVS and FNYEAQ. The CDR3 DNA reads as TGTGCCAGCAGCTTCTCGGACAGGAACACCGGGGAGCTGTTTTTT. This gives the protein CASSFSDRNTGELFF.

CDR3 region: CASSPRSNEQYF. DNA for the CDR3: TGTGCCAGCAGCCCCCGGAGCAACGAGCAGTACTTC. The V gene is TRBV7-6, the J gene TRBJ2-7; no clear D gene. CDR3 size: 12 residues. CDR1 is SGHVS and CDR2 is FNYEAQ in the germline V gene. V was clipped by 5 bases and J by 5 bases, with 10 bases between them. The full variable domain, completed using reference TRBV7-6 and TRBJ2-7, is GAGVSQSPRYKVTKRGQDVALRCDPISGHVSLYWYRQALGQGPEFLTYFNYEAQQDKSGLPNDRFSAERPEGSISTLTIQRTEQRDSAMYRCASSPRSNEQYFGPGTRLTVT.

The rearrangement links TRBV5-1 to TRBJ1-1; 8 positions match TRBD1. J gave up 4 bases and V 4 bases, and 12 bases lay outside the gene matches. The CDR3 consists of 16 residues. Germline V gives CDR1 SGHRS, CDR2 YFSETQ. CDR3 sequence (DNA): TGCGCCAGCAGCCCCCGGACAGGGTTCGGTAGCACTGAAGCTTTCTTT. It codes for CASSPRTGFGSTEAFF. Looking up the rest from reference TRBV5-1 and TRBJ1-1 gives the full variable domain: KAGVTQTPRYLIKTRGQQVTLSCSPISGHRSVSWYQQTPGQGLQFLFEYFSETQRNKGNFPGRFSGRQFSNSRSEMNVSTLELGDSALYLCASSPRTGFGSTEAFFGQGTRLTVV.

This chain connects TRBV5-5 to TRBJ2-3; D not certain. The CDR3 totals 11 residues. Germline V gene lookup returns CDR1 SGHKS and CDR2 YYEKEE (reference sequence). V was clipped by 4 bases and J by 3 bases, with 3 bases between them. CDR3 nucleotide sequence: TGTGCCAGCAGCCAGACAGATACGCAGTATTTT. Its translation is CASSQTDTQYF.

The chain employs TRBV10-3 and TRBJ1-3, with D possibly TRBD1 on 5 matching bases. The ends were cut back, 6 bases at V and 1 base at J, with 19 bases in the middle. Looked up from germline, CDR1 is ENHRY and CDR2 is SYGVKD. The CDR3 sequence is 17 residues long. The CDR3 coding sequence is TGTGCCATCAGGGGGGGACTCCTCAACCCATCTGGAAACACCATATATTTT. It specifies CAIRGGLLNPSGNTIYF.

This chain uses TRBV6-5 with TRBJ2-7; 7 bases agree with TRBD2. V lost 6 bases to trimming and J lost 2 bases; unmatched junction nucleotides: 7. Germline V gene data show CDR1 as MNHEY and CDR2 as SVGAGI. The CDR3 is 14 amino acids. The CDR3 loop is CASRVGGEAYEQYF. The CDR3 DNA sequence: TGTGCCAGCAGAGTGGGGGGGGAGGCCTACGAGCAGTACTTC.

The chain is built from TRBV6-5 and TRBJ1-6, with a possible D match to TRBD1 (5 bases). Germline CDR1 reads MNHEY; CDR2 reads SVGAGI. Deletions cut 0 bases from V and 11 bases from J, with 14 bases between. The CDR3 length is 15 residues. CDR3 sequence (DNA): TGTGCCAGCAGTTACTCCCGGCAGGGCCTTGCACCCCTCCACTTT. Protein sequence: CASSYSRQGLAPLHF.

The chain is built from TRBV11-2 and TRBJ2-2; 10 positions match TRBD1. Trimming took 6 bases from V and 5 from J; bases not matched to a gene: 12. Germline V gene lookup returns CDR1 SGHAT and CDR2 FQNNGV. The CDR3 contains 17 residues. In DNA form, the CDR3 reads TGTGCCAGCAGACTAGGGCGGGACAGGGGTTTAACCGGGGAGCTGTTTTTT. This codes for CASRLGRDRGLTGELFF.

The genes are TRBV2 and TRBJ2-5; D perhaps matches TRBD1 (6 bases). Per germline, CDR1 SNHLY and CDR2 FYNNEI. CDR3 length: 13 amino acids. V was pared by 8 bases and J by 2 bases, with 12 bases between. CDR3: CASRTEPQETQYF. CDR3 in DNA: TGTGCCAGCCGGACAGAGCCACAAGAGACCCAGTACTTC.

This rearrangement joins TRBV5-4 to TRBJ2-1; TRBD1 agrees at 7 bases. This CDR3 is 15 amino acids long. Germline V gives CDR1 SGHNT, CDR2 YYREEE (reference sequence). V lost 0 bases and J lost 5; bases outside the gene matches: 5. The CDR3 is CASSLGGDRHNEQFF. Written as DNA, the CDR3 is TGTGCCAGCAGCTTGGGAGGGGACAGACACAATGAGCAGTTCTTC.

The chain joins TRBV6-1 to TRBJ2-6, with D perhaps TRBD1 (6 bases). CDR1 is MNHNS, CDR2 SASEGT, per germline. Trimming shortened V by 4 bases and J by 0 bases, and 22 bases separated the two germline ends. This CDR3 has 20 amino acids. The CDR3 bases are TGTGCCAGCAGTGGTTCCACTTCACAGGGTCGGTTCTCTGGGGCCAACGTCCTGACTTTC. Its translation: CASSGSTSQGRFSGANVLTF.

The genes are TRBV19 and TRBJ2-1; D might be TRBD1 (5 bases). Germline V gives CDR1 LNHDA, CDR2 SQIVND (reference sequence). CDR3 length equals 14 residues. The germline V and J ends were trimmed by 3 bases and 7 bases, with 13 bases remaining between them. CDR3 residues: CASSIQRGANEQFF. CDR3 DNA sequence: TGTGCCAGTAGTATCCAAAGGGGTGCAAATGAGCAGTTCTTC. Filled out from reference TRBV19 and TRBJ2-1, the complete variable domain reads DGGITQSPKYLFRKEGQNVTLSCEQNLNHDAMYWYRQDPGQGLRLIYYSQIVNDFQKGDIAEGYSVSREKKESFPLTVTSAQKNPTAFYLCASSIQRGANEQFFGPGTRLTVL.

The chain is built from TRBV5-6 and TRBJ1-3; no reliable D call. Between the trimmed V and J ends, which lost 0 bases and 1 base, there was a span of 5 bases. The CDR3 runs to 14 residues. Germline V gene sequence: CDR1 SGHDT, CDR2 YYEEEE. CDR3 sequence reads: CASSLGSSGNTIYF. CDR3 coding DNA: TGTGCCAGCAGCTTGGGGAGTTCTGGAAACACCATATATTTT.

The chain employs TRBV13 and TRBJ2-3; TRBD2 matches 8 bases. Germline CDR1 reads PRHDT; CDR2 reads FYEKMQ (reference sequence). With 3 bases clipped from V and 0 bases from J, the junction kept 8 bases outside the gene matches. The CDR3 is 17 amino acids. The CDR3 DNA sequence: TGTGCCAGCAGCTTCCCAAATAGCGGGGTTAGCACAGATACGCAGTATTTT. Residues: CASSFPNSGVSTDTQYF.

This chain links TRBV19 with TRBJ2-2, with TRBD2 identical over 13 bases. The CDR3 is made up of 18 amino acids. V trimming: 5 bases; J trimming: 6 bases; junction bases outside the gene matches: 12. Per the germline V gene, CDR1 is LNHDA and CDR2 is SQIVND (reference sequence). Written as DNA, the CDR3 is TGTGCCAGTAGTTCCCCGAGACTAGCGGGAGGAAGCTCCGGGGAGCTGTTTTTT. Protein sequence: CASSSPRLAGGSSGELFF.

The rearrangement links TRBV2 to TRBJ2-7, with 8 bases fitting TRBD1. The CDR3 has 13 residues. Germline CDR1 is SNHLY and CDR2 is FYNNEI. With 6 bases clipped from V and 5 bases from J, the junction kept 6 bases outside the gene matches. The CDR3 reads CASRPGGRHEQYF. In DNA form, the CDR3 reads TGTGCCAGCAGGCCAGGGGGCCGGCACGAGCAGTACTTC. The full variable domain, its missing parts supplied by reference TRBV2 and TRBJ2-7, is EPEVTQTPSHQVTQMGQEVILRCVPISNHLYFYWYRQILGQKVEFLVSFYNNEISEKSEIFDDQFSVERPDGSNFTLKIRSTKLEDSAMYFCASRPGGRHEQYFGPGTRLTVT.

The chain has TRBV14 and TRBJ2-2; 7 nucleotides line up with TRBD2. This CDR3 contains 15 residues. CDR1 and CDR2 (germline): SGHDN, FVKESK. V was clipped by 4 bases and J by 3 bases; unmatched bases: 5. The CDR3 bases are TGTGCCAGCAGCCCTCTAGCGGAATACACCGGGGAGCTGTTTTTT. This encodes CASSPLAEYTGELFF.

In this sample, this clone turned up a few times. The chain uses TRBV13 and TRBJ2-1; 14 bases align to TRBD2. Trimming removed 1 base from V and 5 bases from J; junction bases left unmatched: 4. Germline V gives CDR1 PRHDT, CDR2 FYEKMQ (reference sequence). CDR3 length: 17 residues. CDR3 in DNA: TGTGCCAGCAGCTTAGTGGGGACTAGCGGGAGCAACAATGAGCAGTTCTTC. Protein product: CASSLVGTSGSNNEQFF.

V is TRBV5-8 and J is TRBJ1-3; tentatively, D is TRBD1 (6 bases). CDR3 length equals 16 residues. Germline CDR1 and CDR2: SGHTS and YDEGEE. Trimming shortened V by 4 bases and J by 1 base, and 15 bases separated the two germline ends. The CDR3 region has the DNA TGTGCCAGCAGCAAAATCAGGGGACCGTCTGGAAACACCATATATTTT. Its translation is CASSKIRGPSGNTIYF.

This chain joins TRBV5-1 and TRBJ2-1, with a tentative D call TRBD1 (8 bases). V gave up 4 bases and J gave up 3 bases, with 26 bases separating them. CDR3 size: 19 residues. The germline V gene has CDR1 SGHRS and CDR2 YFSETQ. CDR3 sequence (DNA): TGCGCCAGCAGCCCCAGGACAGGGAGGGGTCGGGAAGGCTACAATGAGCAGTTCTTC. It codes for CASSPRTGRGREGYNEQFF.

V is TRBV7-8 and J is TRBJ2-7; D possibly corresponds to TRBD1 (6 bases). This CDR3 region has 14 residues. Germline lookup yields CDR1 SGHVS and CDR2 FQNEAQ. Trimming left V 7 bases short and J 0 bases short, with 13 bases between. CDR3 sequence reads: CASTPDRSSYEQYF. The CDR3 DNA follows: TGTGCCAGCACCCCCGACAGGTCCTCCTACGAGCAGTACTTC.

The CDR3 DNA is TGTGCCAGCAGTTACCCCGCTGCGGGGACCCAGTACTTC. This codes for CASSYPAAGTQYF. The chain recombines TRBV6-5 with TRBJ2-5; a weak D match, TRBD2 (5 bases). Looked up from germline, CDR1 is MNHEY and CDR2 is SVGAGI. This CDR3 comprises 13 residues. V lost 2 bases to trimming and J lost 7 bases, with 11 bases between them.

This CDR3 reads CASSEEQRSPLHF. As DNA, the CDR3 is TGTGCCAGCAGTGAGGAGCAGCGTTCACCCCTCCACTTT. The rearrangement links TRBV2 to TRBJ1-6; no definite D call. CDR3 length equals 13 residues. CDR1 is SNHLY and CDR2 is FYNNEI in the germline V gene. The V end was cut by 3 bases, the J end by 9 bases, with 9 bases between.

The gene calls are TRBV6-1 and TRBJ2-5; possible D gene TRBD2, 5 bases. The CDR3 covers 14 residues. Trimming took off 3 bases at V and 3 bases at J, with 11 bases between the two ends. The germline CDR1 and CDR2 sequences are MNHNS and SASEGT. CDR3 DNA sequence: TGTGCCAGCAGTGATTCCGCTAGCAAAGAGACCCAGTACTTC. Translation: CASSDSASKETQYF.

The gene calls are TRBV6-5 and TRBJ1-3, with D tentatively TRBD1 (6 bases). Germline-derived CDR1 and CDR2 are MNHEY and SVGAGI. The CDR3 contains 15 residues. V was trimmed by 2 bases and J by 0 bases, leaving 8 bases between them. CDR3 nucleotide sequence: TGTGCCAGCAGTTACAGCAGGGGCTCTGGAAACACCATATATTTT. This translates into CASSYSRGSGNTIYF.

The V call is TRBV11-2, the J call TRBJ2-7; 7 bases are shared with TRBD2. The V and J ends lost 3 bases and 4 bases, in that order; junction bases with no gene match: 3. Looked up from germline, CDR1 is SGHAT and CDR2 is FQNNGV. The CDR3 covers 13 residues. As DNA, the CDR3 is TGTGCCAGCAGCTTCCTGGGGGGGTACGAGCAGTACTTC. Translating gives CASSFLGGYEQYF. The variable domain in full, completed from reference TRBV11-2 and TRBJ2-7, reads EAGVAQSPRYKIIEKRQSVAFWCNPISGHATLYWYQQILGQGPKLLIQFQNNGVVDDSQLPKDRFSAERLKGVDSTLKIQPAKLEDSAVYLCASSFLGGYEQYFGPGTRLTVT.

This clone was seen more than once but under ten times. J is TRBJ1-6 and V is TRBV6-5; no firm D call. Between the trimmed V and J ends, which lost 0 bases and 0 bases, there was a span of 6 bases. CDR3 length: 16 amino acids. Germline assignment: CDR1 MNHEY and CDR2 SVGAGI. This CDR3 reads CASSYSGNSYNSPLHF. Here the CDR3 DNA reads TGTGCCAGCAGTTACTCGGGCAACTCCTATAATTCACCCCTCCACTTT.

This clone was picked up a small number of times. The chain links TRBV7-9 to TRBJ1-1; D call uncertain. Trimming took 1 base from V and 5 from J, leaving 8 bases between them. The CDR3 sequence is 13 residues long. Germline lookup yields CDR1 SEHNR and CDR2 FQNEAQ (reference sequence). CDR3 nucleotide sequence: TGTGCCAGCAGCTTAGGTGGCCAGACTGAAGCTTTCTTT. Translation gives CASSLGGQTEAFF. Full variable domain (rest looked up from reference TRBV7-9 and TRBJ1-1): DTGVSQNPRHKITKRGQNVTFRCDPISEHNRLYWYRQTLGQGPEFLTYFQNEAQLEKSRLLSDRFSAERPKGSFSTLEIQRTEQGDSAMYLCASSLGGQTEAFFGQGTRLTVV.

The chain couples TRBV19 to TRBJ2-7; D remains unclear. Germline values: CDR1 LNHDA, CDR2 SQIVND (reference sequence). The CDR3 is 11 amino acids. The V gene lost 5 bases and the J gene lost 4 bases, with 6 bases spanning the gap. The CDR3 sequence is CASSHKYEQYF. CDR3 DNA: TGTGCCAGTAGTCACAAGTACGAGCAGTACTTC.